The clone carrying this TCR beta chain occurred a few times. The data were taken from a study of T-cell reconstitution after alpha-beta-depleted transplantation in children. TCRbeta library preparation incorporated unique molecular identifiers. TCRdb reprocessed the PCR reads with MiXCR, giving one entry per CDR3 protein. The sample has about 360,000 distinct CDR3 sequences, roughly 14% seen once. Germline V gives CDR1 SGHDN, CDR2 FVKESK. The CDR3 has 15 amino acids. V dropped 5 bases and J dropped 7; count of bases not matched to a gene: 11. The clonotype was recovered from a human donor who donated a stem cell graft to a child with Fanconi anemia. The chain has TRBV14 and TRBJ1-5, with 7 bases matching TRBD1. The specimen was PBMCs, collected from the stem cell graft. In DNA form, the CDR3 reads TGTGCCAGCAGCGATAAACAGGGGAGTAGGCAGCCCCAGCATTTT. It encodes CASSDKQGSRQPQHF.